What follows is one TCR beta chain and its context. Its cognate antigen is unknown. CDR1 and CDR2 from the germline V gene are SQVTM and ANQGSEA. There are 14 residues in the CDR3. Trimming cost V 4 bases and J 9 bases, with 16 bases left between them. These data belong to a study of T cell responses to AZD1222 COVID-19 vaccine. Study-wide findings and caveats: At baseline, just five to seven AZD1222 recipients tested seropositive. There were mostly white British donors and more females than males, and clonal diversity was possibly underestimated.

The data were produced by immunoSEQ multiplex PCR, yet TCRdb's version contains in-frame clones alone and is incomplete. The sample shows about 110,000 clones, roughly four fifths of them seen only once. This TCR derives from an adult in good health. V usage is TRBV29-1 and J usage is TRBJ1-6; TRBD1 is a possible D gene (5 bases). This specimen was peripheral blood, taken on day 0 of AZD1222 vaccination. The CDR3 loop is CSVVLGTNGSPLHF. CDR3 DNA: TGCAGCGTTGTCCTCGGGACGAATGGTTCACCCCTCCACTTT.